Each of the 6 T cell receptor beta chains below was sequenced from the same sample in a study of liver allograft versus peripheral blood T cells. Looking at the study overall: Repertoires from peripheral blood of liver transplant recipients were compared with those inside their transplanted livers.

Each CDR3 protein is one row after TCRdb ran MiXCR on the reads. The sample holds 10,000 to 15,000 distinct CDR3 sequences, under 30% seen once. These TCRs come from a human patient who had a liver transplant. The graft donor may account for some of the T cells.

This clonotype rates as medium-sized (0.01 to 0.1%). The gene calls are TRBV6-5 and TRBJ1-2, with D unresolved. The CDR3 contains 14 residues. Looked up from germline, CDR1 is MNHEY and CDR2 is SVGAGI. V was cut by 5 bases and J by 4 bases, with 14 bases left in between. CDR3 sequence (DNA): TGTGCCAGCAGTACTGGGCGGAACCGCTATGGCTACACCTTC. It is translated as CASSTGRNRYGYTF.

This clonotype is medium-sized by share. This chain uses TRBV19 with TRBJ2-4; D not resolved. CDR3 length: 14 amino acids. Trimming removed 1 base from V and 0 bases from J, with 4 bases in between. Germline V gene lookup returns CDR1 LNHDA and CDR2 SQIVND (reference sequence). In DNA form, the CDR3 reads TGTGCCAGTAGTATAGGGGGAGCCAAAAACATTCAGTACTTC. Amino acid sequence: CASSIGGAKNIQYF.

The chain combines TRBV5-1 with TRBJ2-5; D is possibly TRBD1 (6 bases). Germline V CDR1 and CDR2: SGHRS, YFSETQ. The CDR3 contains 14 residues. The V and J ends lost 0 bases and 4 bases respectively, with 10 bases between them. This CDR3 reads CASSLGQVPETQYF. DNA of the CDR3: TGCGCCAGCAGCTTGGGACAGGTGCCAGAGACCCAGTACTTC. Supplemented by reference TRBV5-1 and TRBJ2-5, the full variable domain reads KAGVTQTPRYLIKTRGQQVTLSCSPISGHRSVSWYQQTPGQGLQFLFEYFSETQRNKGNFPGRFSGRQFSNSRSEMNVSTLELGDSALYLCASSLGQVPETQYFGPGTRLLVL.

This clonotype turned up a few times. V usage is TRBV19 and J usage is TRBJ2-7, with 9 bases lining up with TRBD1. The germline V gene has CDR1 LNHDA and CDR2 SQIVND (reference sequence). The length of the CDR3 is 13 residues. The DNA of the CDR3 is TGTGCTACGGGGAAACAGGGGGCTGGTGAGCAGTACTTC. This translates into CATGKQGAGEQYF.

By frequency in the sample, this clonotype is medium-sized. The chain joins TRBV28 to TRBJ2-3; 9 nucleotides align to TRBD2. This CDR3 has 16 amino acids. Germline V CDR1 and CDR2: MDHEN, SYDVKM. The V gene end was trimmed by 2 bases and the J gene end by 6 bases; junction bases not matched to a gene: 9. DNA for the CDR3: TGTGCCAGCAGTTTAGGGCTAGCGGGGAACGTGGATACGCAGTATTTT. Residues: CASSLGLAGNVDTQYF.

This clonotype is judged medium-sized. The rearrangement joins TRBV6-2 or TRBV6-3 to TRBJ1-1; D gene unclear. Trimming removed 5 bases from V and 1 base from J, with 11 bases in between. The CDR3 sequence is 14 residues long. CDR1 is MNHEY, CDR2 SVGEGT, per germline. The CDR3 DNA reads TGTGCCAGCAGTACCAGAACCGAGAACACTGAAGCTTTCTTT. Amino acid sequence: CASSTRTENTEAFF.